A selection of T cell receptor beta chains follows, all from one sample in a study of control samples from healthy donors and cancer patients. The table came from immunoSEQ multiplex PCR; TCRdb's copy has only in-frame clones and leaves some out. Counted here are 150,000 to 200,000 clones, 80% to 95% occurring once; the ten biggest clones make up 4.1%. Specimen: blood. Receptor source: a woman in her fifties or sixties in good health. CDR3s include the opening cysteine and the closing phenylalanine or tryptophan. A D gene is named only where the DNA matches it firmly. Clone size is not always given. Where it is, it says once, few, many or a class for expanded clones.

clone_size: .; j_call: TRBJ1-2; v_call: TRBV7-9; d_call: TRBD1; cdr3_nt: TGTGCCAGCACCTCTAGAGGGACAGGGGGCTATGGTTACGGCTACACCTTC; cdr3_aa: CASTSRGTGGYGYGYTF
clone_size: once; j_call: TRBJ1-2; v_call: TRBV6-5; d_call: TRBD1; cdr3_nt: TGTGCCAGCAGGGACAGGAATAACTATGGCTACACCTTC; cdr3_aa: CASRDRNNYGYTF
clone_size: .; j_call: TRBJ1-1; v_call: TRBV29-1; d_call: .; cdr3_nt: TGCAGCGTTGAAGATCTCTTTGACATAGCTTTCTTT; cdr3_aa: CSVEDLFDIAFF
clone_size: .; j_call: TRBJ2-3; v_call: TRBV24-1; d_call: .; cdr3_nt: TGTGCCACGAGTGAAAGGGGTGGTTCAGATACGCAGTATTTT; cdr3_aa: CATSERGGSDTQYF
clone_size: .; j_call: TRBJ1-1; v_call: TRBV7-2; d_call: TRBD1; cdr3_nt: TGTGCCAGCAGCTTCAGGGGGCGCACTGAAGCTTTCTTT; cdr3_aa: CASSFRGRTEAFF
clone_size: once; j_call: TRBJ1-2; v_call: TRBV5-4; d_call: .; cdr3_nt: TGTGCCAGCAGCTTGGACAGGCTGGGATATGGCTACACCTTC; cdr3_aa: CASSLDRLGYGYTF
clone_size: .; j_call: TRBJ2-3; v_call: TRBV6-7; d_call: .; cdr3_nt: TGTGCCAGCAGTTACTCGTCGGGCCCCAATCAATCAAACACAGATACGCAGTATTTT; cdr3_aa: CASSYSSGPNQSNTDTQYF
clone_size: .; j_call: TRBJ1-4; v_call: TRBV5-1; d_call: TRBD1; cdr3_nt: TGCGCCAGCAGCTTGACCACAGGGGGCCGTAATGAAAAACTGTTTTTT; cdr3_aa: CASSLTTGGRNEKLFF
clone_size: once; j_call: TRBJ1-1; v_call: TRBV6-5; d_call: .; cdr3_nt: TGTGCCAGCAGTCCAGGACAGACGATGAACACTGAAGCTTTCTTT; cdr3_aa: CASSPGQTMNTEAFF
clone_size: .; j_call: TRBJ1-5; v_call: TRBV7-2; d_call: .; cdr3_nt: TGTGCCAGCAGCTTAGCCCCGAGCAGCAATCAGCCCCAGCATTTT; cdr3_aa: CASSLAPSSNQPQHF
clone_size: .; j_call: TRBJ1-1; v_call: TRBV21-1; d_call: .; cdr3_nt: TGTGCCAGCAGCAATCCCTCGACAGGGAACACTGAAGCTTTCTTT; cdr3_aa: CASSNPSTGNTEAFF
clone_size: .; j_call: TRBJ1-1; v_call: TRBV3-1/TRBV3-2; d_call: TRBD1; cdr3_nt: TGTGCCAGCAGCCTCGACAGGGAGAACACTGAAGCTTTCTTT; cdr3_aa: CASSLDRENTEAFF
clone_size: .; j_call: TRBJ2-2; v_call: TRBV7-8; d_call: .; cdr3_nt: TGTGCCAGCAGCCCTACTAACGTGCCCGGGGAGCTGTTTTTT; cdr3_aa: CASSPTNVPGELFF
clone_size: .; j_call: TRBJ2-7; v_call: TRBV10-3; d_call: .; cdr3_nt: TGTGCCATCAGTGACGAAGCCCCTTACGAGCAGTACTTC; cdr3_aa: CAISDEAPYEQYF
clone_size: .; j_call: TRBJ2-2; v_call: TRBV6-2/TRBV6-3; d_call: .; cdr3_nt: TGTGCCAGCAGCCTCCAGGGTCCTGCTCTCACCGGGGAGCTGTTTTTT; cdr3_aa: CASSLQGPALTGELFF
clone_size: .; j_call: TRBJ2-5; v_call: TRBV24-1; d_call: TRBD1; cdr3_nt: TGTGCCACCAGTGCGTGGACAGGGTCGGAGACCCAGTACTTC; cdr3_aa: CATSAWTGSETQYF
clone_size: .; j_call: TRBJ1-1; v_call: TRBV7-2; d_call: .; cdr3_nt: TGTGCCAGCAGCTTAGTTGGGACGGCCCTCAGTGAAGCTTTCTTT; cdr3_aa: CASSLVGTALSEAFF
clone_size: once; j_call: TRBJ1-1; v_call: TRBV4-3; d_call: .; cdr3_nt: TGCGCCAGCAGCCAAGACGTAGGCGGGGGAGCTTTCTTT; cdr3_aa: CASSQDVGGGAFF
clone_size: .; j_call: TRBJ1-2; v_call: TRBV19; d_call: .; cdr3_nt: TGTGCCAGTAGTAGTCCCCGAGGGGGATGGGACTATGGCTACACCTTC; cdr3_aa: CASSSPRGGWDYGYTF
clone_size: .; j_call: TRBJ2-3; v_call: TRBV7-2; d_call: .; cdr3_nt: TGTGCCAGCAGCTTAGCCCAGAACACAGATACGCAGTATTTT; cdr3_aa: CASSLAQNTDTQYF
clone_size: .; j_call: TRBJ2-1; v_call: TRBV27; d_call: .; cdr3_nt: TGTGCCAGCAGTTTAGGTCAGATCAATGAGCAGTTCTTC; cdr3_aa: CASSLGQINEQFF
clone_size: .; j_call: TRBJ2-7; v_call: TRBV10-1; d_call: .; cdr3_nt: TGCGCCACCCCGAAGGTATTCTCCTACGAGCAGTACTTC; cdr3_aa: CATPKVFSYEQYF